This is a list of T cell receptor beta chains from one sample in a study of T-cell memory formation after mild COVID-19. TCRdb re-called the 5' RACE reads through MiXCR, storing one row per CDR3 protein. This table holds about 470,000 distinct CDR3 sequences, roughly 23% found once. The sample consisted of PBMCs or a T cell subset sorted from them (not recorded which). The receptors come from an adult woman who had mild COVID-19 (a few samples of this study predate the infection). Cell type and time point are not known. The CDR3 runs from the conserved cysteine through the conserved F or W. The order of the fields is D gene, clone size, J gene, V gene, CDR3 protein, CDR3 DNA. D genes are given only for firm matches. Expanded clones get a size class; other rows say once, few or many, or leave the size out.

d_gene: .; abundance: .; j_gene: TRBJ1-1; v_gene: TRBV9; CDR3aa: CASSLGGGLLAEAFF; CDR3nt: TGTGCCAGCAGCCTCGGAGGGGGTTTGCTCGCTGAAGCTTTCTTT
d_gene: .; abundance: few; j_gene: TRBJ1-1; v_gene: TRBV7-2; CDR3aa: CASSLDKGRGTEAFF; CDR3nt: TGTGCCAGCAGCTTAGATAAGGGCCGGGGGACTGAAGCTTTCTTT
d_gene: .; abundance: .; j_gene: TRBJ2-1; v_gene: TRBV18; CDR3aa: CASSPPPGAGTRGEQFF; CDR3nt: TGTGCCAGCTCACCACCACCCGGGGCGGGAACAAGGGGGGAGCAGTTCTTC
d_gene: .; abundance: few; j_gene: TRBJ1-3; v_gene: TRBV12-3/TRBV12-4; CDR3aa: CATRGPTSGNTIYF; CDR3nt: TGTGCCACCCGTGGGCCGACCTCTGGAAACACCATATATTTT
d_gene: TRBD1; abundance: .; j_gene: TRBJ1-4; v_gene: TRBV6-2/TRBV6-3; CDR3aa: CASSFPRDRSTNEKLFF; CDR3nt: TGTGCCAGCAGTTTCCCACGGGACAGGTCAACTAATGAAAAACTGTTTTTT
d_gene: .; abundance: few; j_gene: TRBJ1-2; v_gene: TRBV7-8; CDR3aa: CASSSDRMAGDGYTF; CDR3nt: TGTGCCAGCAGCTCAGACCGTATGGCAGGGGATGGCTACACCTTC
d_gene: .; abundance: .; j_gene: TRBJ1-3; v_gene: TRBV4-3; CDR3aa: CASSQGVGKDSGNTIYF; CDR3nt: TGCGCCAGCAGCCAAGGCGTGGGGAAAGACTCTGGAAACACCATATATTTT
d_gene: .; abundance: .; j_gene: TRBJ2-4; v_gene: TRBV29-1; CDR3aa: CSGGIGGGFQYF; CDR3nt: TGCAGCGGAGGGATCGGGGGTGGTTTTCAGTACTTC
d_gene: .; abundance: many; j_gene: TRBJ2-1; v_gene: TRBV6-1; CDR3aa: CASSYVGENEQFF; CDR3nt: TGTGCCAGCAGCTATGTAGGGGAAAATGAGCAGTTCTTC
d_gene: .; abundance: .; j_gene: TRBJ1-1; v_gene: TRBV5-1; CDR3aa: CASSLTTGSLNTEAFF; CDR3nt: TGCGCCAGCAGCTTGACCACAGGATCTTTAAACACTGAAGCTTTCTTT
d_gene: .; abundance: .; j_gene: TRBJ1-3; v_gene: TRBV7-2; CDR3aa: CASSVVGASGNTIYF; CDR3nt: TGTGCCAGCAGCGTGGTTGGGGCTTCGGGAAACACCATATATTTT
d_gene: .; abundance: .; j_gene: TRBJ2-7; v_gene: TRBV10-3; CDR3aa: CAISESSRGKYF; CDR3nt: TGTGCCATCAGTGAGTCGAGTAGGGGGAAGTACTTC
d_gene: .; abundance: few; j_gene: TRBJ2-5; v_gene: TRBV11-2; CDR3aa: CASSLGPFPYPETQYF; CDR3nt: TGTGCCAGCAGCTTAGGGCCCTTCCCTTATCCTGAGACCCAGTACTTC
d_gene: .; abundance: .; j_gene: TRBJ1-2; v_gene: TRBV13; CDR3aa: CASSTDRGARGYTF; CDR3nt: TGTGCCAGCAGCACCGACCGGGGGGCCCGGGGCTACACCTTC
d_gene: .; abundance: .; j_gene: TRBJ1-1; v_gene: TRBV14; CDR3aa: CASSPRGIQNTEAFF; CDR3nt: TGTGCCAGCAGCCCCAGAGGGATACAGAACACTGAAGCTTTCTTT
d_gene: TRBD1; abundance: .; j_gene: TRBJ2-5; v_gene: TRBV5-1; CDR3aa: CASSGSQGAWETQYF; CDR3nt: TGCGCCAGCAGCGGCTCACAGGGGGCATGGGAGACCCAGTACTTC
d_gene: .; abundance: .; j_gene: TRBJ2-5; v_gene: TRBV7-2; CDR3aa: CASSLLLGSETQYF; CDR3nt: TGTGCCAGCAGCTTATTACTAGGTTCCGAGACCCAGTACTTC
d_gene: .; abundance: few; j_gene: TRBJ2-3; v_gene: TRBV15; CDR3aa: CATSGGGGFTDTQYF; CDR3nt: TGTGCCACCAGCGGGGGTGGGGGGTTTACAGATACGCAGTATTTT
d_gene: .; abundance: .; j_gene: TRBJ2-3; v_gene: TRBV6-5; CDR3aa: CASSYGAEFGDTQYF; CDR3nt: TGTGCCAGCAGTTACGGTGCTGAGTTCGGGGATACGCAGTATTTT
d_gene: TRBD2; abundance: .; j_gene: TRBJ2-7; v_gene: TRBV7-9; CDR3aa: CASSLGASGVNSYEQYF; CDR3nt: TGTGCCAGCAGCTTAGGGGCTAGCGGGGTTAACTCCTACGAGCAGTACTTC
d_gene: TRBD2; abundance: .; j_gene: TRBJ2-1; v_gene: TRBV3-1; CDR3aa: CASSRQGLAGGNEQFF; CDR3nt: TGTGCCAGCAGCCGCCAAGGGCTAGCGGGGGGCAATGAGCAGTTCTTC
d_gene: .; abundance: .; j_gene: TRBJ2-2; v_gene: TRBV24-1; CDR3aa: CATSESRGNTGELFF; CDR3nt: TGTGCCACCAGTGAATCCAGGGGAAACACCGGGGAGCTGTTTTTT
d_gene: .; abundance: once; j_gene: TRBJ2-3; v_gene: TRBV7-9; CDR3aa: CASSDGTSTDTQYF; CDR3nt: TGTGCCAGCAGCGACGGCACTAGCACAGATACGCAGTATTTT
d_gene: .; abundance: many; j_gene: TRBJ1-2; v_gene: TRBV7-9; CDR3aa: CASSSLTANTF; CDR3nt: TGTGCCAGCAGCTCGCTGACAGCGAACACCTTC
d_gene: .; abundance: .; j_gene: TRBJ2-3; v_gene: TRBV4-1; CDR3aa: CASSQSQADTQYF; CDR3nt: TGCGCCAGCAGCCAGTCTCAGGCAGATACGCAGTATTTT
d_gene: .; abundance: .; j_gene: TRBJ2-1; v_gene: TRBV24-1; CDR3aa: CATKGLIDEQFF; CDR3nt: TGTGCCACCAAGGGTTTAATCGATGAGCAGTTCTTC
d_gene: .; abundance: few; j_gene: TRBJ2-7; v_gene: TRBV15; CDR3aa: CATSRATAPTYEQYF; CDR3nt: TGTGCCACCAGCAGAGCTACAGCCCCGACCTACGAGCAGTACTTC